This TCR beta chain was captured in a study of blood T cell repertoires in COVID-19. Overall study context: Samples came from the United States, Italy and Spain, spanning acute and convalescent COVID-19. T cells, B-cell-depleted T cells, or PBMCs supplied cDNA or gDNA.

The CDR3 covers 15 residues. CDR1 SEHNR and CDR2 FQNEAQ come from the germline V gene (reference sequence). With 6 bases removed from V and 3 bases from J, the gap between germline ends came to 15 bases. This clone was seen just once. How the authors handled the data: Amplification of reference gene primers was used by the study to estimate nucleated cell counts. Sequencing used immunoSEQ multiplex PCR; TCRdb keeps in-frame clones, though not all of them. Clone size and the V and J calls come from that table; the DNA yielded D and trimming. The sample yields around 110,000 clones, around 90% seen once.

Sequencing used peripheral blood. The chain employs TRBV7-9 and TRBJ2-4, with D uncertain. The source is a woman younger than 45 with acute or convalescent COVID-19. CDR3 nucleotide sequence: TGTGCCAGCAGTTCTTTTGGCCCTGACAAAAACATTCAGTACTTC. It specifies CASSSFGPDKNIQYF.